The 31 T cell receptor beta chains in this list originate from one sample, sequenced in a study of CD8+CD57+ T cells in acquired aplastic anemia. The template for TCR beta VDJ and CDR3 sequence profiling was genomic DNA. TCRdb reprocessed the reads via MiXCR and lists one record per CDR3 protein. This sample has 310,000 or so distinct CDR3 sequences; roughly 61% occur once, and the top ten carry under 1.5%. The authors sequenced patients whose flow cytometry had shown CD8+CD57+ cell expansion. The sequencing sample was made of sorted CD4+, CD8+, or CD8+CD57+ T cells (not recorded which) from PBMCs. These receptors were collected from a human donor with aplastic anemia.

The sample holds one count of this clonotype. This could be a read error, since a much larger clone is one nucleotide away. Written as DNA, the CDR3 is TGTGCCATCAGTGAAAGGGGGAATACTGGGCGGCCTAGCACAGATACGCAGTATTTT. Its translation: CAISERGNTGRPSTDTQYF. This rearrangement joins TRBV10-3 to TRBJ2-3; D possibly corresponds to TRBD1 (6 bases). The CDR3 loop spans 19 amino acids. The V end lost 3 bases, the J end lost 0 bases, and 22 bases lay between the germline ends. Germline V lookup: CDR1 ENHRY, CDR2 SYGVKD.

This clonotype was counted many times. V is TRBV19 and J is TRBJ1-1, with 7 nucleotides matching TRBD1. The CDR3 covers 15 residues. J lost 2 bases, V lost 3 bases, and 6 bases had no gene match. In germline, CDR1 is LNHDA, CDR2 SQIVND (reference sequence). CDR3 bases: TGTGCCAGTAGTATCGGGACAGAGCGTAACACTGAAGCTTTCTTT. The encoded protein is CASSIGTERNTEAFF.

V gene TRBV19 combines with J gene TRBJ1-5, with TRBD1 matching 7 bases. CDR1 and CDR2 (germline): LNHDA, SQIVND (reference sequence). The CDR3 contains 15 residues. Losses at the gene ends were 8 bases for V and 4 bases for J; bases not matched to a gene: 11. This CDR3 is CASARQGRDNQPQHF. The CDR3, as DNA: TGTGCCAGTGCACGACAGGGCCGAGATAATCAGCCCCAGCATTTT.

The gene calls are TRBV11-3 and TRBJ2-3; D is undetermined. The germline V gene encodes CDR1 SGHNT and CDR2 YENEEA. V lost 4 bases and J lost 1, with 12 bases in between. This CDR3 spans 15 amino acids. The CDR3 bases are TGTGCCAGCAGCTCAAGAACTCGGGGCACAGATACGCAGTATTTT. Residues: CASSSRTRGTDTQYF.

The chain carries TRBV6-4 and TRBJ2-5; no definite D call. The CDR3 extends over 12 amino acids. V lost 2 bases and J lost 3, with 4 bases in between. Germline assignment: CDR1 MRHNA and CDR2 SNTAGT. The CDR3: CASSDMEETQYF. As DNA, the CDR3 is TGTGCCAGCAGTGACATGGAAGAGACCCAGTACTTC.

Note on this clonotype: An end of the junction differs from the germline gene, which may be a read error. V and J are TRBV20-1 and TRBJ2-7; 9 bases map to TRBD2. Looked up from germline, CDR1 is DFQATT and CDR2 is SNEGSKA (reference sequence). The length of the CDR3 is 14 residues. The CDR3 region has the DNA TGCGGTGCCTTGGGGCGGACTAGCGTCAACGAGCAGTACTTC. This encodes CGALGRTSVNEQYF.

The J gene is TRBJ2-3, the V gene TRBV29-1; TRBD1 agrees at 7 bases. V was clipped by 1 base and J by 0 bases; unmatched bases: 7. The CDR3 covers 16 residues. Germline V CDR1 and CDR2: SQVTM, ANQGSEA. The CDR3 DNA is TGCAGCGTTGAAGGAGGGGACAGTTCTAGCACAGATACGCAGTATTTT. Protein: CSVEGGDSSSTDTQYF.

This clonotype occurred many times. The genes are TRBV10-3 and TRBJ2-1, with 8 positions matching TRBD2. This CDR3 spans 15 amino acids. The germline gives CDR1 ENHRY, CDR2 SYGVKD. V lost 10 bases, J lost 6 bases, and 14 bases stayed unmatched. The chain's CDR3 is CATESIRGGGNEQFF. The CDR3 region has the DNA TGTGCCACGGAGTCCATACGGGGGGGGGGCAATGAGCAGTTCTTC.

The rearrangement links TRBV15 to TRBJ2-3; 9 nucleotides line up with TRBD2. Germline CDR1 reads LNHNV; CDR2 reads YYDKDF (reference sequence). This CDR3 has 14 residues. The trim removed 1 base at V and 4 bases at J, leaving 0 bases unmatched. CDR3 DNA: TGTGCCACCAGCAGAGTAGCGGGAGCAGATACGCAGTATTTT. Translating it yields CATSRVAGADTQYF. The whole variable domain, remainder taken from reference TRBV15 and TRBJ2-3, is DAMVIQNPRYQVTQFGKPVTLSCSQTLNHNVMYWYQQKSSQAPKLLFHYYDKDFNNEADTPDNFQSRRPNTSFCFLDIRSPGLGDTAMYLCATSRVAGADTQYFGPGTRLTVL.

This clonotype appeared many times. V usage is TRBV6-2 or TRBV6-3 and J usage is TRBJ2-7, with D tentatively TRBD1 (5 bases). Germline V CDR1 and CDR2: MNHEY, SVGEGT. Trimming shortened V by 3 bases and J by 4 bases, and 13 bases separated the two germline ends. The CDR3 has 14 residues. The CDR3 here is CASSYGAGVYEQYF. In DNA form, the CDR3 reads TGTGCCAGCAGTTATGGGGCAGGAGTTTACGAGCAGTACTTC.

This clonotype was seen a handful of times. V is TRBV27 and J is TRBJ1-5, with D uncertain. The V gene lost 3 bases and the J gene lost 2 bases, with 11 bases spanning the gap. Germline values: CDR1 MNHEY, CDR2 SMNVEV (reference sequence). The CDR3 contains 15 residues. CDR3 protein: CASSLEGWGNQPQHF. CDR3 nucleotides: TGTGCCAGCAGTTTGGAGGGTTGGGGCAATCAGCCCCAGCATTTT.

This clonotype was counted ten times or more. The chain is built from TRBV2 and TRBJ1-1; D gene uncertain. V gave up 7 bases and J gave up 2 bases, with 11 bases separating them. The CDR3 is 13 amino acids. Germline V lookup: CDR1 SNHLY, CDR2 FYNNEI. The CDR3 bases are TGTGCCAGCATGAGGGCAGTCAACACTGAAGCTTTCTTT. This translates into CASMRAVNTEAFF.

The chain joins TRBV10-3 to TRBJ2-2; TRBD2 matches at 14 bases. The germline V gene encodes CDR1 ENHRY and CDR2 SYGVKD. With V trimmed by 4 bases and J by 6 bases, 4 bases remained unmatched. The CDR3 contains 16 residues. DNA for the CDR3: TGTGCCATCAGTGTAGGACTAGCGGGGGGATCCGGGGAGCTGTTTTTT. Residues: CAISVGLAGGSGELFF.

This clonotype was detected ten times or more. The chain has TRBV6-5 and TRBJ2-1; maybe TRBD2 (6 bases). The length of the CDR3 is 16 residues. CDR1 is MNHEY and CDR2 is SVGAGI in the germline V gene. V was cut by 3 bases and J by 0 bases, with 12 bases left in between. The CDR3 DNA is TGTGCCAGCAGTTATTCTGCGGGACGCTCCTACAATGAGCAGTTCTTC. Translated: CASSYSAGRSYNEQFF.

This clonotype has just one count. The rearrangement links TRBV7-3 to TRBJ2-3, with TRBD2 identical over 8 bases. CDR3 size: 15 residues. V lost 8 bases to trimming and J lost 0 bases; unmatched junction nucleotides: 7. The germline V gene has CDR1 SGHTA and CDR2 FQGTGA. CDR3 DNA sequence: TGTGCCAGCCTATATAGCGGGACCAGCACAGATACGCAGTATTTT. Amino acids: CASLYSGTSTDTQYF.

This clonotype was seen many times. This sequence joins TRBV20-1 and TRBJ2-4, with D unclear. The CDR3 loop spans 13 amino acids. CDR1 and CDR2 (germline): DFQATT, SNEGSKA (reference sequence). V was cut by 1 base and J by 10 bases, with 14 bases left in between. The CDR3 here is CSARAVAKTIQYF. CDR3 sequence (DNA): TGCAGTGCTAGAGCGGTAGCAAAAACAATTCAGTACTTC.

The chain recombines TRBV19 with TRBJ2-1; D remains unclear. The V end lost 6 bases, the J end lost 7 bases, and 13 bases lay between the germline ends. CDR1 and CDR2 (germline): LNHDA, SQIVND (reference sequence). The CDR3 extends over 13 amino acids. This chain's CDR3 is CASSDRSTNEQFF. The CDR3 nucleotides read TGTGCCAGTAGCGACCGGTCAACTAATGAGCAGTTCTTC.

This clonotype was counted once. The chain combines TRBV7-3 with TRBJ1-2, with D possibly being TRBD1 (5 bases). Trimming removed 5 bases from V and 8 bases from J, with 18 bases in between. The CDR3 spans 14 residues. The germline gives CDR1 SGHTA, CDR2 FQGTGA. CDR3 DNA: TGTGCCAGCAGCCCTTCGACTAGCGGGGCCGGCTACACCTTC. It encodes CASSPSTSGAGYTF.

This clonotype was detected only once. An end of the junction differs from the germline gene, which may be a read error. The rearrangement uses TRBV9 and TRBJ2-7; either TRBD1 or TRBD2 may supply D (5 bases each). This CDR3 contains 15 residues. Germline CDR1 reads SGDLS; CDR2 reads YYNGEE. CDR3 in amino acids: CASSTNRDPSCEQYF. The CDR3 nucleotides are TGTGCCAGCAGCACTAACCGGGACCCGTCCTGCGAGCAGTACTTC.

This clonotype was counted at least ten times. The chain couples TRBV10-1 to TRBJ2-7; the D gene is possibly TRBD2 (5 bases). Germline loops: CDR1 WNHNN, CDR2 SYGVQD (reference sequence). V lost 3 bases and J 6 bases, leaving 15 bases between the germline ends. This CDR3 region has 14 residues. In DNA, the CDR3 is TGCGCCAGCAGTGAAGGCAGCGGACTCTTCGAGCAGTACTTC. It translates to CASSEGSGLFEQYF.

CDR3 sequence (DNA): TGTGCCAGCAGCCCCCCCACTAGCGGGAGGACGTACGAGCAGTACTTC. Its translation is CASSPPTSGRTYEQYF. The chain carries TRBV7-8 and TRBJ2-7, with 12 bases that match TRBD2. Trimming at V came to 5 bases and at J to 4 bases, leaving 9 bases not matched to a gene. The germline gives CDR1 SGHVS, CDR2 FQNEAQ. The CDR3 spans 16 residues.

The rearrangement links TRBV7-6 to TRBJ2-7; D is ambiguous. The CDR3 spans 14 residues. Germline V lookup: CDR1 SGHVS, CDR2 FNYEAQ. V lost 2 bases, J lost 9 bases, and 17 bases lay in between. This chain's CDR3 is CASSLKNEAHGQYF. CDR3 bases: TGTGCCAGCAGCTTAAAGAACGAAGCCCACGGGCAGTACTTC.

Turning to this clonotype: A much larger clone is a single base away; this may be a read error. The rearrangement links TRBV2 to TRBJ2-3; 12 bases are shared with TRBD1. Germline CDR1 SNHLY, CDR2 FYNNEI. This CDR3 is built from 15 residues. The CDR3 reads CASSTGTGGAETQYF. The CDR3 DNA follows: TGTGCCAGCAGTACCGGGACAGGGGGCGCAGAGACGCAGTATTTT.

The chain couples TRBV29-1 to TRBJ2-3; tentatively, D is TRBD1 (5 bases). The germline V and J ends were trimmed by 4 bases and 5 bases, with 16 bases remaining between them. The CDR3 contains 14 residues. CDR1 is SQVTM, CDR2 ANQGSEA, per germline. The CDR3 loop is CSVVRSRAEDTQYF. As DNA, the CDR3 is TGCAGCGTTGTTAGGTCCAGGGCGGAAGATACGCAGTATTTT.

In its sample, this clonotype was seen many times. The CDR3 loop reads CASSYSESGTDTQYF. In nucleotides, the CDR3 is TGTGCCAGCAGTTACTCGGAATCGGGTACAGATACGCAGTATTTT. The chain is built from TRBV6-5 and TRBJ2-3; the D is unclear. The CDR3 is made up of 15 amino acids. The V and J ends lost 0 bases and 3 bases respectively, with 10 bases between them. Per germline, CDR1 MNHEY and CDR2 SVGAGI.

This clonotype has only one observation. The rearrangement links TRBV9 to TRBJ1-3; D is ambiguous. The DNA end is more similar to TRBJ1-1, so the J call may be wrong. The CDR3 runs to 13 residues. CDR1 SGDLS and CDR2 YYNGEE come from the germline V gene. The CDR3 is CASSVATFTEAFF. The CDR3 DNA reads TGTGCCAGCAGCGTAGCCACTTTCACTGAAGCTTTCTTT.

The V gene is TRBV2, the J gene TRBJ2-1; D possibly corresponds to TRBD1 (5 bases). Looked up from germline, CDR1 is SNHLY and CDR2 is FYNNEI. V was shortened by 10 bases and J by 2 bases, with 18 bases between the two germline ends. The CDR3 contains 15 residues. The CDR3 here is CATSSLRTTYNEQFF. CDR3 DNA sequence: TGTGCCACCAGCAGTCTGCGGACAACCTACAATGAGCAGTTCTTC.

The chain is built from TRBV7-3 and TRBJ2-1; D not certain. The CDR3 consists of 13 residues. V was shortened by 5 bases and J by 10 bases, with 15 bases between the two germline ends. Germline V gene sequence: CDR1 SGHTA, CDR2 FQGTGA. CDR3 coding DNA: TGTGCCAGCAGCCCGGTCTTGACTGGGGAGCAGTTCTTC. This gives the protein CASSPVLTGEQFF.

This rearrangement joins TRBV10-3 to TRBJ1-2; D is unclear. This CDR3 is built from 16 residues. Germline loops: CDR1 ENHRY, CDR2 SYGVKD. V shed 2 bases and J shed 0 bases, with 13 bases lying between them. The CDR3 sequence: CAISETEETANYGYTF. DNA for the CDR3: TGTGCCATCAGTGAGACCGAGGAGACCGCTAACTATGGCTACACCTTC.

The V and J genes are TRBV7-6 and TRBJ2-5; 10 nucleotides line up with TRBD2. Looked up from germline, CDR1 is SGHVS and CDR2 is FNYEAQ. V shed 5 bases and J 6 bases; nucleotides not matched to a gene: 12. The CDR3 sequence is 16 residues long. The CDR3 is CASSPAASGGRKTQYF. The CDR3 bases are TGTGCCAGCAGCCCGGCGGCTAGCGGGGGCCGGAAGACCCAGTACTTC.

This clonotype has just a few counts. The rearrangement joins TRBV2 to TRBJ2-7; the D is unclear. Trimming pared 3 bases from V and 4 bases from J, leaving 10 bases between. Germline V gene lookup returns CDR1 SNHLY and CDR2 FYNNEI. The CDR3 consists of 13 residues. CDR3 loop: CASSEVMSYEQYF. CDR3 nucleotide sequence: TGTGCCAGCAGTGAGGTAATGTCGTACGAGCAGTACTTC.